This TCR beta chain emerged from a study of T-cell memory formation after mild COVID-19. General observations from the study: CD4+ bias marked clones expanding day 15 to 37, unlike balanced contracting clones.

CDR1 and CDR2 (germline): LNHDA, SQIVND (reference sequence). The V and J ends lost 1 base and 4 bases respectively, with 5 bases between them. The CDR3 extends over 13 amino acids. 5'RACE primed from the constant segment yielded TCR alpha and TCR beta cDNA libraries bearing sample barcodes and UMIs. Via MiXCR, TCRdb re-called the 5' RACE reads, giving one row per CDR3 protein. The sample has 150,000 to 200,000 distinct CDR3 sequences; over 20% are singletons. This clonotype was seen only a few times. The target antigen is unknown. The TCR originated in an adult woman who had mild COVID-19 (a few samples of this study predate the infection). Cell type and time point are not known. This sequence joins TRBV19 and TRBJ2-1; tentatively, D is TRBD2 (5 bases). Sequencing was carried out using PBMCs or a T cell subset sorted from them (not recorded which). CDR3 protein: CASSIGRYNEQFF. CDR3 bases: TGTGCCAGTAGTATAGGGAGGTACAATGAGCAGTTCTTC.